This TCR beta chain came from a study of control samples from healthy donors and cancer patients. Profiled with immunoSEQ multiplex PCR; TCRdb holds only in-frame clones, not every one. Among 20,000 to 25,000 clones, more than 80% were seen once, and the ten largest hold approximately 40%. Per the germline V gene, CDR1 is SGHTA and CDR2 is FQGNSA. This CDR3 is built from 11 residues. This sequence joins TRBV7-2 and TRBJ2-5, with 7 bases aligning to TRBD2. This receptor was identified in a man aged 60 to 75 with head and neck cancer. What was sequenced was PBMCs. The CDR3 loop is CAAGVGETQYF. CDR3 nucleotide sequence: TGTGCGGCGGGGGTAGGAGAGACCCAGTACTTC. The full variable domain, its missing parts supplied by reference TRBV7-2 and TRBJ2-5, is GAGVSQSPSNKVTEKGKDVELRCDPISGHTALYWYRQSLGQGLEFLIYFQGNSAPDKSGLPSDRFSAERTGGSVSTLTIQRTQQEDSAVYLCAAGVGETQYFGPGTRLLVL.